The 5 T cell receptor beta chains in this list originate from one sample, sequenced in a study of regulatory T cells in long-lasting Graves disease. Time point in this sample: newly diagnosed GD, antithyroid drugs for less than 3 months. RNA isolated from PBMCs was used to make the TCR library. Combining iRepertoire HTBI primers with Arm-PCR of CDR3 regions, the authors built TCR beta libraries. TCRdb processed the multiplex PCR reads anew with MiXCR; each CDR3 protein has one entry. The profile shows fewer than 550,000 distinct CDR3 sequences, about 16% of them singletons. The same sample was also used in a study of T cells in Graves' hyperthyroidism and ophthalmopathy.

Sample: peripheral blood mononuclear cells (PBMCs), taken at new diagnosis, from a patient treated with antithyroid drugs. All receptors come from a woman aged 18 to 35 with Graves disease.

This clonotype was observed a few times. The rearrangement links TRBV27 to TRBJ2-7; 9 bases fit TRBD2. CDR1 is MNHEY and CDR2 is SMNVEV in the germline V gene (reference sequence). V trimming: 4 bases; J trimming: 4 bases; junction bases outside the gene matches: 8. The CDR3 has 15 amino acids. The CDR3 here is CASSSFLAGLYEQYF. CDR3 in DNA: TGTGCCAGCAGTTCGTTTCTAGCGGGATTATACGAGCAGTACTTC.

About this clonotype: Being one base from a much bigger clone, this may be a read error. The rearrangement uses TRBV29-1 and TRBJ2-2, with a tentative D call TRBD1 (5 bases). Germline assignment: CDR1 SQVTM and CDR2 ANQGSEA. V was cut by 0 bases and J by 6 bases, with 11 bases left in between. The CDR3 has 14 residues. CDR3 sequence: CSVEDPGFSGELFF. The DNA of the CDR3 is TGCAGCGTTGAAGATCCAGGGTTCTCCGGGGAGCTGTTTTTT.

This clonotype was observed at least ten times. The chain recombines TRBV6-5 with TRBJ2-5; a weak D match, TRBD2 (5 bases). V dropped 3 bases and J dropped 3 bases, with 14 bases sitting between them. This CDR3 is 15 amino acids long. Germline V gives CDR1 MNHEY, CDR2 SVGAGI. The CDR3 nucleotides are TGTGCCAGCAGTTATTCGTGGAGGTTGGAAGAGACCCAGTACTTC. The encoded protein is CASSYSWRLEETQYF.

The rearrangement links TRBV6-1 to TRBJ2-1; 11 nucleotides agree with TRBD2. Matching the DNA end better, TRBJ2-5 makes the J call doubtful. Germline assignment: CDR1 MNHNS and CDR2 SASEGT. CDR3 size: 14 residues. The CDR3 coding sequence is TGTGCCAGCAGTAAAGGGACTAGCGGACAGACCCAGTACTTC. This gives the protein CASSKGTSGQTQYF.

The chain uses TRBV28 and TRBJ1-6, with D uncertain. Germline V CDR1 and CDR2: MDHEN, SYDVKM. The CDR3 loop spans 12 amino acids. Between the trimmed V and J ends, which lost 7 bases and 14 bases, there was a span of 15 bases. DNA for the CDR3: TGTGCCAGCAATAATCTTCTGATCGCCCTCCACTTT. Its translation is CASNNLLIALHF.